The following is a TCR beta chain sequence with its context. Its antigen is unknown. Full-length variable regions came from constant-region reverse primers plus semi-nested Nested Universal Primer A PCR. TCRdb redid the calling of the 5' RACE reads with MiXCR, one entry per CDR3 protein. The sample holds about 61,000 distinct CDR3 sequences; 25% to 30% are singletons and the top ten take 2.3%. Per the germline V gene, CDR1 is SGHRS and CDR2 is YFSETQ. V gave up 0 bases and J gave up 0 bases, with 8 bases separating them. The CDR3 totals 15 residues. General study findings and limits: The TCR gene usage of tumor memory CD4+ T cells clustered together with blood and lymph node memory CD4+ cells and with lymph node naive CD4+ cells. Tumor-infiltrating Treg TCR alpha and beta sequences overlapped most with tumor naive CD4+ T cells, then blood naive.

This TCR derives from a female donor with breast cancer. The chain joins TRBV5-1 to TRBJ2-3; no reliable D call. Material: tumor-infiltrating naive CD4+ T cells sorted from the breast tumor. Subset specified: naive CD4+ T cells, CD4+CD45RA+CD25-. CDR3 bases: TGCGCCAGCAGCTTGGAGCAGAAAAGCACAGATACGCAGTATTTT. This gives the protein CASSLEQKSTDTQYF.